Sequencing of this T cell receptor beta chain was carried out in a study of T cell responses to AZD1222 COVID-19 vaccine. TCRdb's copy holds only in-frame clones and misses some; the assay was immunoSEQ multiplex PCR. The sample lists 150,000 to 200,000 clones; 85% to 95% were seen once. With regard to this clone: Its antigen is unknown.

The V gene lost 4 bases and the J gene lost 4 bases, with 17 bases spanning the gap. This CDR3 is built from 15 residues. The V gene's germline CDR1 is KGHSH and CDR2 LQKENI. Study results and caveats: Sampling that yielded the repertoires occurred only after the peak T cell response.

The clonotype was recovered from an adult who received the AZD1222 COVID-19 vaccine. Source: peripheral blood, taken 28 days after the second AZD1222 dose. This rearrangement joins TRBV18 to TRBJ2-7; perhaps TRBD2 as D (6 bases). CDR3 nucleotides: TGTGCCAGCTCACGCCAAGCGGGTACCCCGTACGAGCAGTACTTC. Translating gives CASSRQAGTPYEQYF.